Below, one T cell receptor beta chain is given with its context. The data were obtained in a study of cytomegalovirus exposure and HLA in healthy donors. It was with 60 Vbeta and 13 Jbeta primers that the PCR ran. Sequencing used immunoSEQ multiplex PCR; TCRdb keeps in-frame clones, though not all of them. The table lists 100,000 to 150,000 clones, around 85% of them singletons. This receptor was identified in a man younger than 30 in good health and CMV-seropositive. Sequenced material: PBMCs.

The CDR3 spells CASSLVGTLYEQYF. CDR3 nucleotide sequence: TGTGCCAGCAGCTTAGTGGGCACACTCTACGAGCAGTACTTC. The V call is TRBV7-9, the J call TRBJ2-7; unclear D gene. V shed 1 base and J shed 3 bases, with 10 bases lying between them. This CDR3 has 14 amino acids. Germline V gene sequence: CDR1 SEHNR, CDR2 FQNEAQ (reference sequence).